The clone carrying this TCR beta chain came up once. This specimen comes from a study of shared clonotypes between healthy human individuals. The V gene's germline CDR1 is SNHLY and CDR2 FYNNEI. The CDR3 has 14 residues. V gave up 2 bases and J gave up 8 bases, with 15 bases separating them. Sequencing was performed with immunoSEQ multiplex PCR; in TCRdb, only in-frame clones are kept and a portion is missing. The sample lists roughly 2,300,000 clones; approximately 90% were seen once. The TCR comes from a man aged 18 to 30 in good health. Some clones in this sample may be carry-over from other donors' samples. The sequencing input was naive CD4+ T cells from PBMCs. This sample's subset: CD45RA+ positively selected. The gene calls are TRBV2 and TRBJ1-2, with D maybe TRBD1 (6 bases). CDR3 in DNA: TGTGCCAGCAGTGAAACCCGACAGGTTGGGGGCTACACCTTC. Amino acids: CASSETRQVGGYTF.